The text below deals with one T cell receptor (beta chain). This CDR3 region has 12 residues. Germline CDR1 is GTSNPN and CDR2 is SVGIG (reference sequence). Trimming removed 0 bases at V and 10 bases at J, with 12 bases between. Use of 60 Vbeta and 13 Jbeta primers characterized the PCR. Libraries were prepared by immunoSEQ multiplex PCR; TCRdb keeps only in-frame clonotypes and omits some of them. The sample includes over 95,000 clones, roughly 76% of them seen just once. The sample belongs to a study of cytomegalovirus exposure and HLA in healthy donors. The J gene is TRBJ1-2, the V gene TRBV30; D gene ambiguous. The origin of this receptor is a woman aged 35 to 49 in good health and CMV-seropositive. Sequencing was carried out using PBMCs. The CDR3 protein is CAWSVFSSPYTF. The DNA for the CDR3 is TGTGCCTGGAGTGTATTTTCTTCCCCCTACACCTTC.